This TCR beta chain was recorded in a study of T-cell memory formation after mild COVID-19. Study information: Clustering of TCRs was largely donor specific. General study findings and limits: Memory cells collected pre-infection included some clones that later responded, suggesting cross-reactive memory joined. Later expanders leaned CD4+, whereas day 15 to 85 contracting clones were balanced CD4/CD8.

Constant-segment primers and 5'RACE yielded cDNA libraries for TCR alpha and TCR beta, each carrying sample barcodes and UMIs. MiXCR, applied by TCRdb to the 5' RACE reads, yields one record per CDR3 protein. Altogether under 300,000 distinct CDR3 sequences are present, about a sixth being singletons, with the ten largest covering approximately 3.4%. The V end was cut by 8 bases, the J end by 1 base, with 15 bases between. The CDR3 runs 15 residues. CDR1 MNHEY and CDR2 SVGEGT come from the germline V gene. Regarding this clonotype: Its antigen is unidentified.

The clonotype originates from a young man who had mild COVID-19 (a few samples of this study predate the infection). Cell type and time point are not known. The chain is built from TRBV6-2 or TRBV6-3 and TRBJ1-5, with D tentatively TRBD1 (6 bases). The specimen was PBMCs or a T cell subset sorted from them (not recorded which). The CDR3 sequence is CASDRFGRSNQPQHF. DNA of the CDR3: TGTGCCAGCGACAGGTTCGGCCGAAGCAATCAGCCCCAGCATTTT.